This is a list of T cell receptor beta chains from one sample in a study of CD8 T cells in Susac syndrome. Using its own MiXCR run on the immunoSEQ multiplex PCR reads, TCRdb lists one record per CDR3 protein. The table includes about 280,000 distinct CDR3 sequences, roughly 81% detected once. The sequencing input was CD8+ T cells from PBMCs. These TCRs come from a human donor with multiple sclerosis. The CDR3 runs from the conserved cysteine through the conserved F or W.

V gene: TRBV24-1
J gene: TRBJ2-1
CDR3 length: 16
CDR3 protein: CATSGGKLSSYNEQFF

V gene: TRBV30
J gene: TRBJ2-3
CDR3 length: 13
CDR3 protein: CAWRRTGEDTQYF

V gene: TRBV9
J gene: TRBJ2-1
CDR3 length: 16
CDR3 protein: CASSGRTGYSYNEQFF

V gene: TRBV19
J gene: TRBJ2-7
CDR3 length: 17
CDR3 protein: CASSSSWDRVRSYEQYF

V gene: TRBV25-1
J gene: TRBJ1-2
CDR3 length: 14
CDR3 protein: CASSLIGQNYGYTF

V gene: TRBV2
J gene: TRBJ1-3
CDR3 length: 10
CDR3 protein: CASGGATIYF

V gene: TRBV3-1
J gene: TRBJ2-7
CDR3 length: 16
CDR3 protein: CASSQEVAAGPYEQYF

V gene: TRBV5-4
J gene: TRBJ2-7
CDR3 length: 15
CDR3 protein: CASSGGLAGAYEQYF

V gene: TRBV20-1
J gene: TRBJ2-7
CDR3 length: 17
CDR3 protein: CSARRTTGTTRPYEQYF

V gene: TRBV9
J gene: TRBJ1-5
CDR3 length: 14
CDR3 protein: CASSGGQVNQPQHF

V gene: TRBV13
J gene: TRBJ2-7
CDR3 length: 15
CDR3 protein: CASSLAGTSDYEQYF

V gene: TRBV19
J gene: TRBJ1-1
CDR3 length: 13
CDR3 protein: CASSNDWGTEAFF

V gene: TRBV5-5
J gene: TRBJ1-4
CDR3 length: 14
CDR3 protein: CASSLGSPPEKLFF

V gene: TRBV11-2
J gene: TRBJ1-4
CDR3 length: 14
CDR3 protein: CASSLAQGPEKLFF

V gene: TRBV9
J gene: TRBJ1-2
CDR3 length: 15
CDR3 protein: CASSGPGTHEGGYTF

V gene: TRBV7-3
J gene: TRBJ2-7
CDR3 length: 13
CDR3 protein: CASSTGQGYEQYF

V gene: TRBV5-1
J gene: TRBJ2-1
CDR3 length: 14
CDR3 protein: CASSQGQGNNEQFF

V gene: TRBV15
J gene: TRBJ2-3
CDR3 length: 17
CDR3 protein: CATSLYPEAEGQDTQYF

V gene: TRBV27
J gene: TRBJ2-7
CDR3 length: 12
CDR3 protein: CASRHGTREQYF

V gene: TRBV6-1
J gene: TRBJ2-5
CDR3 length: 16
CDR3 protein: CASSHRTGGRQETQYF

V gene: TRBV12-3/TRBV12-4
J gene: TRBJ1-4
CDR3 length: 12
CDR3 protein: CASSRGAEKLFF

V gene: TRBV20-1
J gene: TRBJ2-7
CDR3 length: 15
CDR3 protein: CSAHSGLAGPYEQYF

V gene: TRBV5-1
J gene: TRBJ2-1
CDR3 length: 13
CDR3 protein: CASSLDAHNEQFF

V gene: TRBV6-7
J gene: TRBJ2-4
CDR3 length: 13
CDR3 protein: CAGEGGTKNIQYF